The T cell receptor (beta chain) described here comes from a study of blood T cell repertoires in COVID-19. Libraries were prepared by immunoSEQ multiplex PCR; TCRdb keeps only in-frame clonotypes and omits some of them. Among fewer than 80,000 clones, over 75% were seen once, and the ten largest hold over 7.5%. This clone has only one observation. Other DNA sequences in the sample encode the same CDR3. This CDR3 has 14 amino acids. Trimming removed 2 bases from V and 2 bases from J; junction bases left unmatched: 1. Germline V gene lookup returns CDR1 MDHEN and CDR2 SYDVKM. The chain has TRBV28 and TRBJ2-7, with 9 bases that match TRBD1. Source material: peripheral blood. The sequence was obtained from a human donor in a cohort sampled during active COVID-19. CDR3 region: CASSLGTGTYEQYF. CDR3 bases: TGTGCCAGCAGTTTAGGGACAGGGACCTACGAGCAGTACTTC.